One sample yielded the 16 T cell receptor beta chains listed below, sequenced in a study of T-cell memory formation after mild COVID-19. MiXCR was run by TCRdb on the 5' RACE reads, yielding one entry per CDR3 protein. The sample includes approximately 45,000 distinct CDR3 sequences, over 6.5% of them seen just once. Sequenced: PBMCs or a T cell subset sorted from them (not recorded which). These receptors came from an adult who had mild COVID-19 (a few samples of this study predate the infection). Cell type and time point are not known.

This chain links TRBV2 with TRBJ1-2, with D tentatively TRBD1 (6 bases). The CDR3 extends over 15 amino acids. Germline values: CDR1 SNHLY, CDR2 FYNNEI. Between the trimmed V and J ends, which lost 7 bases and 2 bases, there was a span of 17 bases. The CDR3 is CASITGRGINYGYTF. In DNA, the CDR3 is TGTGCCAGCATAACAGGAAGGGGGATCAACTATGGCTACACCTTC.

This clonotype was found many times. The chain links TRBV5-1 to TRBJ2-7; tentative D call: TRBD2 (6 bases). Germline V CDR1 and CDR2: SGHRS, YFSETQ. The CDR3 has 15 residues. Between the trimmed V and J ends, which lost 6 bases and 2 bases, there was a span of 18 bases. CDR3 sequence (DNA): TGCGCCAGCACGGAGGGCAGTAGTGCTACCTACGAGCAGTACTTC. The encoded protein is CASTEGSSATYEQYF.

In this sample, this clonotype turned up a few times. The V and J genes are TRBV6-1 and TRBJ2-1; no firm D call. Germline CDR1 and CDR2: MNHNS and SASEGT. V dropped 2 bases and J dropped 7 bases, with 9 bases sitting between them. This CDR3 has 13 residues. DNA of the CDR3: TGTGCCAGCAGTGAACCCTTGAAGAATGAGCAGTTCTTC. Protein product: CASSEPLKNEQFF.

This clonotype has more than one count but fewer than ten. This chain links TRBV7-8 with TRBJ2-7, with 7 bases identical to TRBD1. CDR1 is SGHVS, CDR2 FQNEAQ, per germline. CDR3 length: 17 amino acids. Trimming took 3 bases from V and 3 from J; bases not matched to a gene: 14. In DNA, the CDR3 is TGTGCCAGCAGCTTTAGTGGGACAGACCTAAACGTCTACGAGCAGTACTTC. Encoded protein: CASSFSGTDLNVYEQYF.

The CDR3, as DNA: TGCAGTGCTAGCCGACAGACTAACTATGGCTACACCTTC. Translating gives CSASRQTNYGYTF. The chain joins TRBV20-1 to TRBJ1-2; a weak D match, TRBD1 (5 bases). Germline CDR1 is DFQATT and CDR2 is SNEGSKA (reference sequence). The CDR3 runs 13 residues. The germline V and J ends were trimmed by 3 bases and 0 bases, with 8 bases remaining between them.

The chain joins TRBV30 to TRBJ1-1, with no clear D. V lost 5 bases to trimming and J lost 5 bases, with 12 bases between them. Germline CDR1 and CDR2: GTSNPN and SVGIG (reference sequence). The CDR3 loop spans 12 amino acids. CDR3 amino acids: CAWGPVRTEAFF. DNA for the CDR3: TGTGCCTGGGGCCCGGTGCGTACTGAAGCTTTCTTT.

This clonotype was seen many times. The chain uses TRBV19 and TRBJ2-1, with D possibly being TRBD2 (5 bases). The V and J ends lost 7 bases and 4 bases respectively, with 17 bases between them. The CDR3 has 15 residues. CDR1 LNHDA and CDR2 SQIVND come from the germline V gene (reference sequence). The CDR3 is CASTPDEGTYNEQFF. The DNA of the CDR3 is TGTGCCAGTACCCCAGACGAGGGAACATACAATGAGCAGTTCTTC.

This clonotype was found many times. The chain links TRBV20-1 to TRBJ1-1, with D hard to call. This CDR3 region has 12 residues. CDR1 is DFQATT, CDR2 SNEGSKA, per germline (reference sequence). V lost 6 bases and J 1 base, leaving 9 bases between the germline ends. CDR3 loop: CSASRQNTEAFF. CDR3 nucleotide sequence: TGCAGTGCCTCCCGACAGAACACTGAAGCTTTCTTT.

This clonotype was seen ten or more times. DNA of the CDR3: TGCGCCAGCAGCCCTGGGGGGACTTCTTATGGCTACACCTTC. This translates into CASSPGGTSYGYTF. The chain employs TRBV5-1 and TRBJ1-2; possible D gene TRBD1, 5 bases. Germline CDR1 is SGHRS and CDR2 is YFSETQ. Trimming stripped 4 bases from V and 5 bases from J, with 15 bases between. CDR3 length equals 14 residues.

In its sample, this clonotype was seen many times. This rearrangement joins TRBV4-3 to TRBJ2-1; D is possibly TRBD2 (6 bases). V was cut by 4 bases and J by 5 bases, with 9 bases left in between. Germline V gene sequence: CDR1 LGHNA, CDR2 YSLEER. There are 13 residues in the CDR3. CDR3 in amino acids: CASSLAGNNEQFF. Written as DNA, the CDR3 is TGCGCCAGCAGCCTGGCGGGGAACAATGAGCAGTTCTTC.

This clonotype has just a few counts. This sequence joins TRBV6-2 or TRBV6-3 and TRBJ1-1; D remains unclear. The V end was cut by 7 bases, the J end by 0 bases, with 18 bases between. CDR1 and CDR2 from the germline V gene are MNHEY and SVGEGT. The CDR3 is made up of 16 amino acids. CDR3 DNA sequence: TGTGCCAGCAATCCCCCAGGAGGAGGAATGAACACTGAAGCTTTCTTT. Encoded protein: CASNPPGGGMNTEAFF.

This clonotype showed up many times. J is TRBJ2-1 and V is TRBV6-5; maybe TRBD1 (6 bases). Germline V gene sequence: CDR1 MNHEY, CDR2 SVGAGI. The CDR3 consists of 15 residues. The V end lost 5 bases, the J end lost 4 bases, and 15 bases lay between the germline ends. CDR3 DNA sequence: TGTGCCAGCAGTCCCGACAGGTCGCGTTACAATGAGCAGTTCTTC. This encodes CASSPDRSRYNEQFF.

This clonotype has only a few counts. The CDR3 loop reads CASDRAGVREQYF. In DNA form, the CDR3 reads TGTGCCAGCGACCGAGCGGGAGTACGGGAGCAGTACTTC. This chain links TRBV6-2 or TRBV6-3 with TRBJ2-7; 8 bases fit TRBD2. This CDR3 spans 13 amino acids. CDR1 and CDR2 from the germline V gene are MNHEY and SVGEGT. J gave up 7 bases and V 8 bases, and 10 bases lay outside the gene matches.

This rearrangement joins TRBV12-3 or TRBV12-4 to TRBJ2-1; 8 bases align to TRBD1. J was trimmed by 9 bases and V by 5 bases; bases with no gene match: 9. This CDR3 contains 14 residues. The CDR3 DNA reads as TGTGCCAGCAGTACGAGACAGGGGTACGGTGAGCAGTTCTTC. This sequence encodes CASSTRQGYGEQFF.

This clonotype was seen more than once but under ten times. This chain links TRBV3-1 with TRBJ1-4, with D possibly TRBD1 on 5 matching bases. CDR3 size: 16 residues. CDR1 LGHDT and CDR2 YNNKEL come from the germline V gene (reference sequence). V was trimmed by 0 bases and J by 4 bases, leaving 12 bases between them. CDR3 in amino acids: CASSQDRGPINEKLFF. The CDR3 coding sequence is TGTGCCAGCAGCCAAGACCGGGGCCCGATTAATGAAAAACTGTTTTTT.

In this sample, this clonotype turned up many times. The chain combines TRBV5-1 with TRBJ2-1; perhaps TRBD1 as D (5 bases). This CDR3 comprises 13 residues. V gave up 4 bases and J gave up 4 bases, with 9 bases separating them. Germline V lookup: CDR1 SGHRS, CDR2 YFSETQ. CDR3 amino acids: CASSPDSYNEQFF. The CDR3 nucleotides read TGCGCCAGCAGCCCTGACAGTTACAATGAGCAGTTCTTC.